The entry below gives a single TCR beta chain sequence along with its context. The data were produced by immunoSEQ multiplex PCR, yet TCRdb's version contains in-frame clones alone and is incomplete. The sample holds 200,000 to 250,000 clones; roughly nine tenths are singletons and the top ten take about 3.1%. This sample is drawn from a study of blood T cell repertoires in COVID-19. Background on the study: PBMCs, B-cell-depleted T cells, or T cells were the source of the cDNA or gDNA that made up the material.

Participants were aged about 18 to 100 years from more than 20 US areas. Participants' own reports of clinical history determined their cohort assignment. Source material: PBMCs or T cells enriched from blood (not recorded which). This sequence was found in a woman aged 45-59 years in a cohort exposed to, infected with or recovered from COVID-19 (not recorded which).

This CDR3 is CASSPRAGVTNYGYTF. The CDR3 DNA sequence: TGTGCCAGCTCACCAAGAGCAGGGGTCACTAACTATGGCTACACCTTC. The rearrangement uses TRBV18 and TRBJ1-2; a possible D gene is TRBD1 (6 bases). The CDR3 contains 16 residues. V was clipped by 2 bases and J by 0 bases, with 13 bases between them. Germline CDR1 and CDR2: KGHSH and LQKENI. The entire variable domain, with the rest obtained from reference TRBV18 and TRBJ1-2, is as follows: NAGVMQNPRHLVRRRGQEARLRCSPMKGHSHVYWYRQLPEEGLKFMVYLQKENIIDESGMPKERFSAEFPKEGPSILRIQQVVRGDSAAYFCASSPRAGVTNYGYTFGSGTRLTVV.